This T cell receptor beta chain emerged from a study of blood T cells in healthy people across ages. Overall study findings and caveats: Greater diversity and more naive CD4+ cells were seen in long-lived donors than in aged donors. Unsorted PBMCs prevented conclusive naive versus antigen-experienced comparison.

This CDR3 has 17 residues. J gave up 0 bases and V 2 bases, and 4 bases lay outside the gene matches. The germline CDR1 and CDR2 sequences are ENHRY and SYGVKD. About this clonotype itself: The target antigen is unknown.

A J-beta primer mix and a sample-barcoded 5' primer were used in a second PCR of about 7 to 12 cycles. A template-switch adaptor with 12 random nucleotides tagged each cDNA molecule. Sequencing of every sample gave 3 million or more CDR3-containing paired-end reads. TCRdb processed the 5' RACE reads anew with MiXCR; each CDR3 protein has one entry. The table has some 550,000 distinct CDR3 sequences, 40% to 55% seen once. This chain connects TRBV10-3 to TRBJ2-3, with TRBD2 identical over 11 bases. The sequencing sample was made of blood. The receptor comes from a man older than 75 in good health. CDR3 DNA: TGTGCCATCAGTGAGACGGGGACTAGCGGTAGCACAGATACGCAGTATTTT. Its protein product is CAISETGTSGSTDTQYF.